Sequencing of this T cell receptor (beta chain) was carried out in a study of T-cell memory formation after mild COVID-19. Study information: Across donors, TCR clusters were largely donor specific.

This clonotype was recorded a few times. Per germline, CDR1 MNHEY and CDR2 SVGAGI. This CDR3 is 16 amino acids long. The V gene lost 7 bases and the J gene lost 1 base, with 16 bases spanning the gap. The TCR alpha and TCR beta cDNA libraries, bearing sample barcodes and UMIs, were generated by 5'RACE using constant-segment primers. One entry per CDR3 protein results from TCRdb running MiXCR on the 5' RACE reads. The sample lists roughly 400,000 distinct CDR3 sequences, roughly 26% seen once, with around 8.7% in the top ten. This receptor was taken from an adult woman who had mild COVID-19 (a few samples of this study predate the infection). Cell type and time point are not known. Input material: PBMCs or a T cell subset sorted from them (not recorded which). V and J are TRBV6-5 and TRBJ2-2, with a possible D match to TRBD1 (6 bases). The CDR3 region is CASTTFDRWNTGELFF. The CDR3 bases are TGTGCCAGCACGACTTTCGACAGGTGGAACACCGGGGAGCTGTTTTTT.